This TCR beta chain derives from a study of human T cells and chemical hapten exposure. Study conclusions and caveats: TCRs above 1 in 1000 frequency did not change with DPC sensitization.

Note on this clonotype: Its antigen is not known.

TCRdb ran MiXCR on the RACE reads and lists one entry per CDR3 protein. The sample lists more than 70,000 distinct CDR3 sequences, around 9% seen once, with approximately 2.8% in the top ten. The time point is: healthy volunteer bleed at 2 weeks. Blood, whole and unfractionated, served as the source for total RNA extraction. The CDR3 sequence is 14 residues long. V lost 10 bases and J lost 5, with 18 bases in between. Germline lookup yields CDR1 LNHDA and CDR2 SQIVND (reference sequence). The receptor comes from a female donor in good health. Some clones in this sample may be carry-over from other donors' samples. The chain links TRBV19 to TRBJ2-1; D ambiguous. Specimen: whole blood. The CDR3 loop reads CATLDTNFNNEQFF. CDR3 bases: TGTGCCACCCTAGACACAAACTTCAACAATGAGCAGTTCTTC.